These T cell receptor beta chains were read from a single sample in a study of CD8 T cells in Susac syndrome. TCRdb itself ran the immunoSEQ multiplex PCR reads through MiXCR, one entry per CDR3 protein. The repertoire has about 71,000 distinct CDR3 sequences, around 93% of them found once; the top ten carry approximately 0.15%. Sequencing was performed on CD4+ T cells from PBMCs. These receptor sequences come from a human donor with Susac syndrome. CDR3s include the opening cysteine and the closing phenylalanine or tryptophan. The order of the fields is V gene, D gene, CDR3 length, clone size, J gene, CDR3 protein, CDR3 DNA. The D gene is left open where the match is weak. For some rows the clone size is stated as once, few or many, or as a class when expanded; others skip it.

V: TRBV23-1; D: -; length: 14; size: -; J: TRBJ2-7; CDR3: CASSRTSRGNEQYF; DNA: TGCGCCAGCAGTCGAACAAGCAGGGGAAACGAGCAGTACTTC
V: TRBV6-2/TRBV6-3; D: -; length: 17; size: -; J: TRBJ2-7; CDR3: CASSYPDHRGSSYEQYF; DNA: TGTGCCAGCAGTTACCCAGATCACCGGGGGAGCTCCTACGAGCAGTACTTC
V: TRBV28; D: -; length: 13; size: -; J: TRBJ1-1; CDR3: CASSLEQFTEAFF; DNA: TGTGCCAGCAGTTTAGAACAGTTCACTGAAGCTTTCTTT
V: TRBV4-3; D: -; length: 15; size: -; J: TRBJ2-6; CDR3: CASSPQISGANVLTF; DNA: TGCGCCAGCAGCCCTCAGATCTCTGGGGCCAACGTCCTGACTTTC
V: TRBV19; D: TRBD2; length: 16; size: -; J: TRBJ2-1; CDR3: CASSIDISGGHNEQFF; DNA: TGTGCCAGTAGTATAGATATTAGCGGGGGCCACAATGAGCAGTTCTTC
V: TRBV2; D: -; length: 15; size: once; J: TRBJ1-4; CDR3: CASSESTQTNEKLFF; DNA: TGTGCCAGCAGTGAATCTACACAGACTAATGAAAAACTGTTTTTT
V: TRBV7-2; D: -; length: 15; size: -; J: TRBJ1-2; CDR3: CASSLSRTDYYGYTF; DNA: TGTGCCAGCAGCTTATCCCGGACGGATTACTATGGCTACACCTTC
V: TRBV4-1; D: -; length: 12; size: -; J: TRBJ1-2; CDR3: CASSRRRDGYTF; DNA: TGCGCCAGCAGCCGCCGCCGGGATGGCTACACCTTC
V: TRBV3-1; D: TRBD1; length: 17; size: -; J: TRBJ1-3; CDR3: CASSQARQGALGNTIYF; DNA: TGTGCCAGCAGCCAAGCGAGACAGGGGGCGCTTGGAAACACCATATATTTT
V: TRBV7-9; D: TRBD1; length: 14; size: -; J: TRBJ2-5; CDR3: CASSLTGTGEAQYF; DNA: TGTGCCAGCAGCTTAACCGGGACAGGGGAGGCCCAGTACTTC
V: TRBV29-1; D: -; length: 14; size: -; J: TRBJ2-3; CDR3: CSVGSGLGTDTQYF; DNA: TGCAGCGTTGGCTCAGGGCTAGGCACAGATACGCAGTATTTT
V: TRBV6-5; D: -; length: 14; size: -; J: TRBJ2-7; CDR3: CASSYSAIIYEQYF; DNA: TGTGCCAGCAGTTACTCAGCCATAATCTACGAGCAGTACTTC
V: TRBV28; D: -; length: 16; size: -; J: TRBJ2-7; CDR3: CASKESLYGLSYEQYF; DNA: TGTGCCAGCAAAGAGTCACTTTACGGGCTATCCTACGAGCAGTACTTC
V: TRBV12-3/TRBV12-4; D: TRBD1; length: 18; size: -; J: TRBJ1-2; CDR3: CASSLRPATGTGANGYTF; DNA: TGTGCCAGCTCGCTCCGTCCTGCAACCGGGACAGGGGCTAATGGCTACACCTTC
V: TRBV29-1; D: -; length: 14; size: -; J: TRBJ1-1; CDR3: CSVVLRAPNTEAFF; DNA: TGCAGCGTCGTATTACGGGCACCGAACACTGAAGCTTTCTTT
V: TRBV29-1; D: -; length: 13; size: -; J: TRBJ1-6; CDR3: CSVGEESNSPLHF; DNA: TGCAGCGTTGGGGAGGAAAGTAATTCACCCCTCCACTTT
V: TRBV19; D: TRBD1; length: 13; size: -; J: TRBJ1-2; CDR3: CASSIDRGDGYTF; DNA: TGTGCCAGTAGTATTGACAGGGGGGATGGCTACACCTTC
V: TRBV5-1; D: TRBD2; length: 15; size: -; J: TRBJ2-7; CDR3: CASSPPGGDRGEQYF; DNA: TGCGCCAGCAGCCCTCCCGGGGGGGACCGGGGCGAGCAGTACTTC
V: TRBV9; D: -; length: 16; size: -; J: TRBJ1-3; CDR3: CASSPQPVASGNTIYF; DNA: TGTGCCAGCAGCCCTCAACCAGTCGCCTCTGGAAACACCATATATTTT
V: TRBV6-1; D: -; length: 13; size: -; J: TRBJ2-2; CDR3: CASNQGITGELFF; DNA: TGTGCCAGCAACCAGGGGATTACCGGGGAGCTGTTTTTT
V: TRBV28; D: TRBD1; length: 16; size: once; J: TRBJ2-1; CDR3: CASSLAGTGRYNEQFF; DNA: TGTGCCAGCAGTCTTGCCGGGACAGGGCGCTACAATGAGCAGTTCTTC
V: TRBV30; D: TRBD1; length: 14; size: -; J: TRBJ2-1; CDR3: CAWSEAGGEGEQFF; DNA: TGTGCCTGGAGTGAGGCAGGGGGCGAGGGTGAGCAGTTCTTC
V: TRBV19; D: -; length: 13; size: -; J: TRBJ2-2; CDR3: CASSTQGAGELFF; DNA: TGTGCCAGTAGTACTCAGGGAGCCGGGGAGCTGTTTTTT
V: TRBV5-4; D: TRBD1; length: 17; size: few; J: TRBJ2-7; CDR3: CASSLDTGQGLRYEQYF; DNA: TGTGCCAGCAGCTTGGACACGGGACAGGGCTTAAGGTACGAGCAGTACTTC
V: TRBV9; D: -; length: 14; size: once; J: TRBJ2-1; CDR3: CASRPQPNYNEQFF; DNA: TGTGCCAGCAGACCTCAGCCCAATTACAATGAGCAGTTCTTC
V: TRBV13; D: -; length: 14; size: -; J: TRBJ1-2; CDR3: CASSATGWNYGYTF; DNA: TGTGCCAGCAGCGCGACGGGATGGAACTATGGCTACACCTTC